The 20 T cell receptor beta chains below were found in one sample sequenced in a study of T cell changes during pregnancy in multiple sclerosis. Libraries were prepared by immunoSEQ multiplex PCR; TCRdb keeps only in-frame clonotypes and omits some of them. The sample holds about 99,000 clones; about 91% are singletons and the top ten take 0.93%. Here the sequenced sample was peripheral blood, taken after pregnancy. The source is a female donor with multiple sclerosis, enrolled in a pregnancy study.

CDR3 sequence (DNA): TGTGCCAGCGGGGCGGGGAGTTCGGGGCCCCAGCATTTT. It translates to CASGAGSSGPQHF. This rearrangement joins TRBV27 to TRBJ1-5; tentative D call: TRBD1 (5 bases). Germline V lookup: CDR1 MNHEY, CDR2 SMNVEV (reference sequence). The CDR3 consists of 13 residues. V lost 8 bases, J lost 9 bases, and 17 bases lay in between.

DNA for the CDR3: TGTGCCACCAGCCGGTCTAATGGGGGGTTGGACATTCAGTACTTC. This codes for CATSRSNGGLDIQYF. The V gene is TRBV15, the J gene TRBJ2-4; TRBD2 might be the D (6 bases). V lost 5 bases to trimming and J lost 8 bases, with 19 bases between them. This CDR3 has 15 residues. The germline CDR1 and CDR2 sequences are LNHNV and YYDKDF (reference sequence).

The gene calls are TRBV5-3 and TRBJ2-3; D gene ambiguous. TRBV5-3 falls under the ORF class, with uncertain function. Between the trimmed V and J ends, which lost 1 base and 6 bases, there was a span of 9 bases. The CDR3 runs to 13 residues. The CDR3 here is CARSLPPLDTQYF. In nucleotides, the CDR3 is TGTGCCAGAAGCTTGCCCCCCTTGGATACGCAGTATTTT.

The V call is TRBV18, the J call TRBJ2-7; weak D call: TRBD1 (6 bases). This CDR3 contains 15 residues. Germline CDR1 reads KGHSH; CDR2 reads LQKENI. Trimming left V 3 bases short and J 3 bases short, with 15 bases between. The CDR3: CASSPGPGALYEQYF. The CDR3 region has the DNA TGTGCCAGCTCACCGGGGCCAGGGGCTCTCTACGAGCAGTACTTC.

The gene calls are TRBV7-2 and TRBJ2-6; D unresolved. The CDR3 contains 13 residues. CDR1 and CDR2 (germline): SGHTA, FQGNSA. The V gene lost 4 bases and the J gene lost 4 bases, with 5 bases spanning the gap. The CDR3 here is CASSSQGANVLTF. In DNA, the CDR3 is TGTGCCAGCAGCTCACAGGGGGCCAACGTCCTGACTTTC.

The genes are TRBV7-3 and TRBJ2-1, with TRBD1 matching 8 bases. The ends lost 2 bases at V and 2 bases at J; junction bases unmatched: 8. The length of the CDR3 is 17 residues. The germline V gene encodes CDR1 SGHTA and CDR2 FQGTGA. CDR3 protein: CASSLYGTGFPYNEQFF. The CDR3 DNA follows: TGTGCCAGCAGCTTATACGGGACAGGATTTCCCTACAATGAGCAGTTCTTC.

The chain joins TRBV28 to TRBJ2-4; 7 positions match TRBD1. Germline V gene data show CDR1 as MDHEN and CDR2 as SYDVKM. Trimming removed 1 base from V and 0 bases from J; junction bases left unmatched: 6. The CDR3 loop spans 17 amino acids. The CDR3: CASSLSGQTLAKNIQYF. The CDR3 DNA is TGTGCCAGCAGTTTATCGGGACAGACCCTAGCCAAAAACATTCAGTACTTC.

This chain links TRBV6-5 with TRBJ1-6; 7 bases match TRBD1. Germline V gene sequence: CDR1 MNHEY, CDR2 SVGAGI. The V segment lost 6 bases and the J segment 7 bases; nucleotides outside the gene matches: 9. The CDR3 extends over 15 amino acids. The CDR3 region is CASRDRQGTNSPLHF. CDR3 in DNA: TGTGCCAGCAGAGATCGACAGGGTACGAATTCACCCCTCCACTTT.

As DNA, the CDR3 is TGCGCCAGCAGCCCACGGGACTCCTCGGTGAATGAGCAGTTCTTC. Translating it yields CASSPRDSSVNEQFF. The chain carries TRBV5-1 and TRBJ2-1; maybe TRBD2 (6 bases). Germline CDR1 reads SGHRS; CDR2 reads YFSETQ. Trimming stripped 4 bases from V and 7 bases from J, with 18 bases between. The CDR3 has 15 residues.

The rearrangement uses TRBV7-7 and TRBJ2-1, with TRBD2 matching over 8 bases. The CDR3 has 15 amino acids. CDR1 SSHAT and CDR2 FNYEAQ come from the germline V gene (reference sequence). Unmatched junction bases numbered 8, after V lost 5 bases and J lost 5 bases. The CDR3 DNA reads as TGTGCCAGCAGCCCTTACAGCGGGGGAAACAATGAGCAGTTCTTC. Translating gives CASSPYSGGNNEQFF.

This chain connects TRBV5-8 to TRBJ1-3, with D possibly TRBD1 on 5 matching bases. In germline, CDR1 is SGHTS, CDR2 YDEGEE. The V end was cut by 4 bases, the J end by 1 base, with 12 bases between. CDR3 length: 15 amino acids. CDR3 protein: CASSPLSGSGNTIYF. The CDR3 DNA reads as TGTGCCAGCAGCCCTCTCTCAGGGTCTGGAAACACCATATATTTT.

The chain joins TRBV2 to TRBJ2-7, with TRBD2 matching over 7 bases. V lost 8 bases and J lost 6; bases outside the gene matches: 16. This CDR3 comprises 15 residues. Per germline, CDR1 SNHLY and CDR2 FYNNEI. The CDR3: CASREVRGQWSEQYF. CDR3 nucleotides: TGTGCCAGCCGGGAGGTGAGAGGGCAATGGTCCGAGCAGTACTTC. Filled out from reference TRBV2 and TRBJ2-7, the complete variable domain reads EPEVTQTPSHQVTQMGQEVILRCVPISNHLYFYWYRQILGQKVEFLVSFYNNEISEKSEIFDDQFSVERPDGSNFTLKIRSTKLEDSAMYFCASREVRGQWSEQYFGPGTRLTVT.

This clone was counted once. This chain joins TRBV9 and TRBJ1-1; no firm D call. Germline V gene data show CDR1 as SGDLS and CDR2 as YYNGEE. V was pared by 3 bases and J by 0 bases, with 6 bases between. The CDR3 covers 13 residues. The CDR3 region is CASSAEVNTEAFF. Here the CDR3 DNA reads TGTGCCAGCAGCGCGGAGGTGAACACTGAAGCTTTCTTT.

The CDR3 here is CASGPDRVNQPQHF. Written as DNA, the CDR3 is TGTGCTAGTGGCCCCGACAGGGTCAATCAGCCCCAGCATTTT. The chain has TRBV12-5 and TRBJ1-5, with 7 nucleotides matching TRBD1. Trimming cost V 6 bases and J 3 bases; bases outside gene matches: 5. The length of the CDR3 is 14 residues. Per the germline V gene, CDR1 is LGHNT and CDR2 is FRNRAP. The full variable domain, with the rest looked up from reference TRBV12-5 and TRBJ1-5, is DARVTQTPRHKVTEMGQEVTMRCQPILGHNTVFWYRQTMMQGLELLAYFRNRAPLDDSGMPKDRFSAEMPDATLATLKIQPSEPRDSAVYFCASGPDRVNQPQHFGDGTRLSIL.

The CDR3 loop is CSAMTGVNTEAFF. Written as DNA, the CDR3 is TGCAGCGCAATGACAGGAGTGAACACTGAAGCTTTCTTT. This chain uses TRBV29-1 with TRBJ1-1; possible D gene TRBD1, 6 bases. CDR1 is SQVTM, CDR2 ANQGSEA, per germline. V was clipped by 7 bases and J by 0 bases, with 12 bases between them. This CDR3 region has 13 residues.

As DNA, the CDR3 is TGTGCCAGCAGCCCGGGGGGAGCGGGGTTCCCAGATACGCAGTATTTT. Protein product: CASSPGGAGFPDTQYF. The genes are TRBV7-9 and TRBJ2-3; 7 positions agree with TRBD2. Germline loops: CDR1 SEHNR, CDR2 FQNEAQ (reference sequence). CDR3 length: 16 residues. V dropped 5 bases and J dropped 4; count of bases not matched to a gene: 12.

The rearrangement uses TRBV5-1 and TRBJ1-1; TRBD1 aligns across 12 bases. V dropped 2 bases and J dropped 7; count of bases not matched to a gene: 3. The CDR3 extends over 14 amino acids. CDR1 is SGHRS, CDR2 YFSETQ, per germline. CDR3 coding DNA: TGCGCCAGCAGCTTTGGGACAGGGGGCATTGAAGCTTTCTTT. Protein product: CASSFGTGGIEAFF.

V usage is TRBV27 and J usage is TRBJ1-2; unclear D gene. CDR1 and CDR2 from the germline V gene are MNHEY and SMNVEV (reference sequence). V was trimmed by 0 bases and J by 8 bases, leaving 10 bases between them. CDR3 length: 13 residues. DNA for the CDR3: TGTGCCAGCAGTTTATCGGCGGGTGGAGGCTACACCTTC. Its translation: CASSLSAGGGYTF.

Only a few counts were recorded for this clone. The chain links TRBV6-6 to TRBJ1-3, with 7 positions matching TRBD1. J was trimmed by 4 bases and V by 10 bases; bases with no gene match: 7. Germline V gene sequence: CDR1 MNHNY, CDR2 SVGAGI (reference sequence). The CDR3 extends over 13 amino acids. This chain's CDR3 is CATETGSGNTIYF. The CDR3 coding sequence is TGTGCCACTGAGACAGGGTCCGGAAACACCATATATTTT.

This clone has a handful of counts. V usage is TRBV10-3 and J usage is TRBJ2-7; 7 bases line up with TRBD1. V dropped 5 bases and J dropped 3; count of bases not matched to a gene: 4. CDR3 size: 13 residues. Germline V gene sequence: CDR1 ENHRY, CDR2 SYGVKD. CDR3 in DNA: TGTGCCATCAGTTCGGGACAGCGCTACGAGCAGTACTTC. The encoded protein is CAISSGQRYEQYF.